The 27 T cell receptor beta chains below come from one sample, sequenced in a study of T cells after yellow fever vaccination. TCRdb reprocessed the 5' RACE reads via MiXCR and lists one record per CDR3 protein. The sample lists 200,000 or so distinct CDR3 sequences, around 6.7% occurring once. This specimen consisted of CD4+ T cells sorted from PBMCs, obtained on the day of the yellow fever booster vaccination. These receptors were collected from a young man who received the YFV17D yellow fever vaccine.

Comment on this clonotype: Given a much more abundant clone one base away, this may be a read error. The chain employs TRBV20-1 and TRBJ1-1; 7 bases fit TRBD1. From germline, CDR1 is DFQATT and CDR2 SNEGSKA (reference sequence). The CDR3 totals 13 residues. The CDR3 coding sequence is TGCAGGGTATACAGGGGACCGAACACTGAAGCTTTCTTT. Protein: CRVYRGPNTEAFF.

This clonotype showed up just a few times. The rearrangement uses TRBV4-3 and TRBJ1-1; TRBD1 matches at 8 bases. The CDR3 runs to 16 residues. After removal of 0 bases from V and 6 bases from J, the junction contained 9 bases not matched to a gene. Germline CDR1 reads LGHNA; CDR2 reads YSLEER. The CDR3 DNA is TGCGCCAGCAGCCAAGATCGGGGAGACAGGGGCTCTGAAGCTTTCTTT. Residues: CASSQDRGDRGSEAFF.

This clonotype was detected ten times or more. The chain links TRBV7-9 to TRBJ2-2; D unresolved. CDR3 length equals 15 residues. V shed 2 bases and J shed 5 bases, with 12 bases lying between them. The V gene's germline CDR1 is SEHNR and CDR2 FQNEAQ (reference sequence). The CDR3 sequence is CASSLWLVETGELFF. The CDR3 DNA sequence: TGTGCCAGCAGCTTATGGCTAGTCGAGACCGGGGAGCTGTTTTTT.

This clonotype was seen ten or more times. This chain connects TRBV5-1 to TRBJ2-7; 7 bases line up with TRBD1. CDR1 and CDR2 from the germline V gene are SGHRS and YFSETQ. The CDR3 runs 14 residues. Trimming removed 4 bases from V and 7 bases from J; junction bases left unmatched: 11. The CDR3 coding sequence is TGCGCCAGCAGCCTACAGGGGCCGACATTGGAGCAGTACTTC. This sequence encodes CASSLQGPTLEQYF.

V usage is TRBV29-1 and J usage is TRBJ2-1; D unresolved. V was clipped by 3 bases and J by 5 bases, with 17 bases between them. This CDR3 is 15 amino acids long. The germline gives CDR1 SQVTM, CDR2 ANQGSEA. The CDR3 region has the DNA TGCAGCGTTGAGCGGTCGGTGCGCCGAAACAATGAGCAGTTCTTC. As protein: CSVERSVRRNNEQFF.

A few counts support this clonotype. The CDR3 DNA is TGTGCCAGCACACGCCAAGGGGCCAACGTCCTGACTTTC. Its protein is CASTRQGANVLTF. V and J are TRBV6-1 and TRBJ2-6; D gene ambiguous. With 7 bases removed from V and 4 bases from J, the gap between germline ends came to 8 bases. Germline V CDR1 and CDR2: MNHNS, SASEGT. This CDR3 region has 13 residues.

The V call is TRBV19, the J call TRBJ2-1; D ambiguous. In germline, CDR1 is LNHDA, CDR2 SQIVND (reference sequence). V gave up 5 bases and J gave up 0 bases, with 8 bases separating them. The CDR3 extends over 14 amino acids. The CDR3 region is CASSPPRSYNEQFF. DNA of the CDR3: TGTGCCAGTAGTCCCCCTCGCTCCTACAATGAGCAGTTCTTC.

The sample holds many counts of this clonotype. At one of its ends the junction is not consistent with the germline gene, which may arise from a read error. The chain joins TRBV7-2 to TRBJ1-1; 8 bases are shared with TRBD1. Germline CDR1 and CDR2: SGHTA and FQGNSA. CDR3 length: 15 amino acids. The CDR3 spells CASSLAGTGNTEAFF. DNA of the CDR3: TGCGCCAGCAGCTTGGCCGGGACAGGGAACACTGAAGCTTTCTTT.

This clonotype was counted a few times. V gene TRBV4-3 combines with J gene TRBJ2-2, with TRBD2 matching over 10 bases. The CDR3 length is 17 residues. Trimming took 0 bases from V and 7 from J; bases not matched to a gene: 8. Germline V gene lookup returns CDR1 LGHNA and CDR2 YSLEER. The CDR3 region has the DNA TGCGCCAGCAGCCAAGATCGAGCGGGAGGGCCTAACGGGGAGCTGTTTTTT. Translated, it gives CASSQDRAGGPNGELFF.

This clonotype was seen many times. The rearrangement uses TRBV5-1 and TRBJ2-1, with D uncertain. The germline V gene has CDR1 SGHRS and CDR2 YFSETQ. The CDR3 spans 15 residues. The V and J ends lost 0 bases and 7 bases respectively, with 14 bases between them. The CDR3 DNA follows: TGCGCCAGCAGCTTGGTACAGTATGGTTTGAATGAGCAGTTCTTC. Protein: CASSLVQYGLNEQFF.

This clonotype was recorded many times. The DNA for the CDR3 is TGTGCCAGCAGTTCTACACAGGGGGCTGCGACCGGGGAGCTGTTTTTT. This codes for CASSSTQGAATGELFF. V usage is TRBV5-5 and J usage is TRBJ2-2, with 9 nucleotides matching TRBD1. The CDR3 has 16 amino acids. The ends lost 5 bases at V and 5 bases at J; junction bases unmatched: 10. Germline V gene lookup returns CDR1 SGHKS and CDR2 YYEKEE (reference sequence).

This clonotype occurred many times. This chain links TRBV24-1 with TRBJ2-7; D is ambiguous. V was trimmed by 9 bases and J by 0 bases, leaving 5 bases between them. Germline loops: CDR1 KGHDR, CDR2 SFDVKD. The CDR3 sequence is 11 residues long. DNA of the CDR3: TGTGCCACCGTCGGCTCCTACGAGCAGTACTTC. It codes for CATVGSYEQYF.

Only a few counts were recorded for this clonotype. The chain combines TRBV4-2 with TRBJ1-1; D unclear. Germline V CDR1 and CDR2: LGHNA, YNFKEQ. Trimming removed 0 bases from V and 12 bases from J, with 14 bases in between. This CDR3 has 13 residues. The CDR3, as DNA: TGTGCCAGCAGCCAAGAGCAGCCTCGAATGACTTTCTTT. Its translation: CASSQEQPRMTFF.

In its sample, this clonotype was seen a few times. V and J are TRBV29-1 and TRBJ2-7, with 10 bases that match TRBD1. This CDR3 has 16 amino acids. After removal of 5 bases from V and 4 bases from J, the junction contained 14 bases not matched to a gene. Germline CDR1 reads SQVTM; CDR2 reads ANQGSEA. As DNA, the CDR3 is TGCAGCGTTCCACCTGCGGGACAGGGGCTCCCTTACGAGCAGTACTTC. It encodes CSVPPAGQGLPYEQYF.

This clonotype was detected a few times. The chain joins TRBV5-6 to TRBJ1-4, with TRBD1 matching 7 bases. V was clipped by 5 bases and J by 3 bases; unmatched bases: 13. This CDR3 has 17 residues. Germline V CDR1 and CDR2: SGHDT, YYEEEE. As DNA, the CDR3 is TGTGCCAGCAGTTTTTTCCAGGGGACAGATTCTAATGAAAAACTGTTTTTT. Protein: CASSFFQGTDSNEKLFF.

In this sample, this clonotype turned up a few times. The chain joins TRBV19 to TRBJ2-1; 10 nucleotides line up with TRBD2. CDR3 length: 14 residues. Looked up from germline, CDR1 is LNHDA and CDR2 is SQIVND (reference sequence). Trimming took 5 bases from V and 6 from J; bases not matched to a gene: 4. The CDR3 DNA sequence: TGTGCCAGTAGTGGAACTAGCGGGGCCAATGAGCAGTTCTTC. This sequence encodes CASSGTSGANEQFF. Together with reference TRBV19 and TRBJ2-1, the CDR3 gives the full variable domain: DGGITQSPKYLFRKEGQNVTLSCEQNLNHDAMYWYRQDPGQGLRLIYYSQIVNDFQKGDIAEGYSVSREKKESFPLTVTSAQKNPTAFYLCASSGTSGANEQFFGPGTRLTVL.

This clonotype was counted a few times. The V call is TRBV5-1, the J call TRBJ2-5; no firm D call. This CDR3 is built from 13 residues. V was cut by 1 base and J by 3 bases, with 7 bases left in between. In germline, CDR1 is SGHRS, CDR2 YFSETQ. In DNA form, the CDR3 reads TGCGCCAGCAGCTTGTTTCTAGAAGAGACCCAGTACTTC. Translating gives CASSLFLEETQYF.

This clonotype was picked up many times. The V and J genes are TRBV12-3 or TRBV12-4 and TRBJ1-6; D gene ambiguous. CDR3 length: 14 amino acids. The V end was cut by 5 bases, the J end by 4 bases, with 9 bases between. This CDR3 is CASSPGDYNSPLHF. The DNA of the CDR3 is TGTGCCAGCAGTCCCGGCGATTATAATTCACCCCTCCACTTT.

The chain has TRBV11-2 and TRBJ2-5; 11 positions match TRBD2. This CDR3 spans 18 amino acids. Per the germline V gene, CDR1 is SGHAT and CDR2 is FQNNGV. The V and J ends lost 4 bases and 1 base, in that order; junction bases with no gene match: 11. CDR3 loop: CASSSRLPGLAVQETQYF. In DNA, the CDR3 is TGTGCCAGCAGCTCCCGCCTGCCGGGACTAGCGGTCCAAGAGACCCAGTACTTC. The full variable domain, completed using reference TRBV11-2 and TRBJ2-5, is EAGVAQSPRYKIIEKRQSVAFWCNPISGHATLYWYQQILGQGPKLLIQFQNNGVVDDSQLPKDRFSAERLKGVDSTLKIQPAKLEDSAVYLCASSSRLPGLAVQETQYFGPGTRLLVL.

The table lists this clonotype with a few counts. The rearrangement joins TRBV11-2 to TRBJ2-4; tentatively, D is TRBD2 (6 bases). The germline V gene has CDR1 SGHAT and CDR2 FQNNGV. The CDR3 runs 12 residues. V was clipped by 6 bases and J by 7 bases, with 10 bases between them. This chain's CDR3 is CASRRDGNIQYF. DNA of the CDR3: TGTGCCAGCAGGCGGGACGGGAACATTCAGTACTTC.

This clonotype has ten or more counts. The J gene is TRBJ2-7, the V gene TRBV30, with 12 bases identical to TRBD2. Germline loops: CDR1 GTSNPN, CDR2 SVGIG (reference sequence). V lost 3 bases, J lost 5 bases, and 8 bases stayed unmatched. There are 15 residues in the CDR3. The CDR3: CAWSLLAGGRHEQYF. In nucleotides, the CDR3 is TGTGCCTGGAGCCTCCTAGCGGGAGGGCGCCACGAGCAGTACTTC.

In this sample, this clonotype turned up many times. The chain combines TRBV29-1 with TRBJ2-7; D is undetermined. The CDR3 totals 11 residues. Germline V lookup: CDR1 SQVTM, CDR2 ANQGSEA. Trimming took off 4 bases at V and 3 bases at J, with 7 bases between the two ends. In DNA, the CDR3 is TGCAGCGTTGGCCAGTACTACGAGCAGTACTTC. Amino acid sequence: CSVGQYYEQYF.

This clonotype was observed at least ten times. The chain joins TRBV11-2 to TRBJ2-1, with D possibly TRBD2 on 5 matching bases. CDR3 length: 14 residues. V was trimmed by 5 bases and J by 2 bases, leaving 10 bases between them. Germline CDR1 SGHAT, CDR2 FQNNGV. As DNA, the CDR3 is TGTGCCAGCAGCCTAGCCGGGACCTACAATGAGCAGTTCTTC. Its translation: CASSLAGTYNEQFF.

The chain links TRBV20-1 to TRBJ2-7, with 10 bases that match TRBD2. Germline V gives CDR1 DFQATT, CDR2 SNEGSKA (reference sequence). The CDR3 loop spans 17 amino acids. The V gene end was trimmed by 2 bases and the J gene end by 4 bases; junction bases not matched to a gene: 14. The chain's CDR3 is CSARLTSGWSRAYEQYF. The CDR3, as DNA: TGCAGTGCTAGACTGACTAGCGGGTGGTCGCGGGCTTACGAGCAGTACTTC.

In this sample, this clonotype turned up many times. The chain uses TRBV7-2 and TRBJ2-1; 9 nucleotides match TRBD1. The ends lost 1 base at V and 9 bases at J; junction bases unmatched: 1. This CDR3 has 13 amino acids. Germline loops: CDR1 SGHTA, CDR2 FQGNSA. The CDR3 sequence: CASSLGTGAEQFF. The CDR3 DNA is TGTGCCAGCAGCTTAGGGACAGGGGCTGAGCAGTTCTTC.

This clonotype was seen ten or more times. The chain recombines TRBV27 with TRBJ2-3; D is perhaps TRBD2 (7 bases). Germline CDR1 reads MNHEY; CDR2 reads SMNVEV (reference sequence). The ends were cut back, 6 bases at V and 9 bases at J, with 19 bases in the middle. The CDR3 runs to 14 residues. CDR3 bases: TGTGCCAGCAGCTCCTCGAGTGGGGGGGCGACGCAGTATTTT. Translation: CASSSSSGGATQYF.

This clonotype was seen repeatedly, ten times or more. The chain couples TRBV12-3 or TRBV12-4 to TRBJ2-1; 9 positions agree with TRBD2. The junction had 5 bases not matched to a gene; V was cut back by 4 bases and J by 4 bases. This CDR3 has 15 amino acids. The CDR3 bases are TGTGCCAGCAGTTCCTTAAGCGGGAGGTACAATGAGCAGTTCTTC. Its translation: CASSSLSGRYNEQFF.